The present entry profiles one T cell receptor (beta chain) with its context. Its target is unknown. CDR1 LNHNV and CDR2 YYDKDF come from the germline V gene (reference sequence). This CDR3 contains 14 residues. V dropped 4 bases and J dropped 7 bases, with 14 bases sitting between them. Patients selected for sequencing had displayed CD8+CD57+ cell expansion by flow cytometry. Patients uniformly had severe acquired aplastic anemia. At blood sampling, none of the patients had yet received therapy. This specimen belongs to a study of CD8+CD57+ T cells in acquired aplastic anemia. Study background: The study obtained an average of 3.2 ug of DNA from sorted CD4+ and CD8+ cells. Whole-study results and caveats: Researchers report that fewer than 35 CD8+ CDR3 sequences appeared in both patients and controls.

Using genomic DNA as the template, TCR beta VDJ and CDR3 profiling was carried out. TCRdb ran MiXCR on the reads and lists one entry per CDR3 protein. The sample lists over 150,000 distinct CDR3 sequences, approximately 52% occurring once. The clonotype comes from a human donor with aplastic anemia. This rearrangement joins TRBV15 to TRBJ2-1; the D gene could be TRBD1 or TRBD2 (6 bases each). Input material: sorted CD4+, CD8+, or CD8+CD57+ T cells (not recorded which) from PBMCs. The CDR3 spells CATSKGGGGNEQFF. The DNA of the CDR3 is TGTGCCACCAGCAAAGGAGGGGGTGGGAATGAGCAGTTCTTC.